This entry is about one T cell receptor beta chain. As originally analysed: By means of reference gene primer amplification, nucleated cell counts were estimated. The assay was immunoSEQ multiplex PCR, and TCRdb's table has in-frame clones only and misses some. V and J calls and clone size follow that table, whereas D and trimming were derived from the DNA. The repertoire holds 70,000 or so clones, with approximately 85% as singletons. Germline V lookup: CDR1 SGHNT, CDR2 YYREEE (reference sequence). The ends lost 2 bases at V and 5 bases at J; junction bases unmatched: 4. The length of the CDR3 is 14 residues. The sample originates from a study of blood T cell repertoires in COVID-19. Study-wide background: Some COVID-19 samples were acute and others convalescent; all came from the United States, Italy and Spain. The cDNA or gDNA used as material had been derived from T cells, B-cell-depleted T cells, or PBMCs.

The chain has TRBV5-4 and TRBJ2-5; 9 nucleotides line up with TRBD1. The source is a woman of 80 years or more with active or convalescent COVID-19. Sequenced input: peripheral blood. CDR3 nucleotides: TGTGCCAGCAGCTTCCGGGACAGGGTTGAGACCCAGTACTTC. It is translated as CASSFRDRVETQYF.